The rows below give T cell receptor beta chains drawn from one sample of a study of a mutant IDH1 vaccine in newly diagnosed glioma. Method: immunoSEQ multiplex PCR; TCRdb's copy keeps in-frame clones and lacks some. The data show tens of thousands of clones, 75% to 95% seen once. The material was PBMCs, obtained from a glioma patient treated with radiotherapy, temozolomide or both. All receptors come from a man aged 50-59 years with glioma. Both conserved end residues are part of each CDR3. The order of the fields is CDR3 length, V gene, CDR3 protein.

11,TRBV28,CASSRQGLLYF
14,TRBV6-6,CASSPAWDYRPQHF
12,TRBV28,CASSPQGIGYTF
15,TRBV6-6,CASSYRTGPIRGYTF
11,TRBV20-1,CSARDRGKAFF
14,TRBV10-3,CAISDQGSNQPQHF
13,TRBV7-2,CASRPTGSEKLFF
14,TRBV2,CASRTGTRNTEAFF
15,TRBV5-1,CASSLSSGSLDEQYF
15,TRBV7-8,CASSQRRQGVGGYTF
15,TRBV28,CASSFARDVSTEAFF
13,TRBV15,CATSRMDTGELFF
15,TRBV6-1,CASSGGNSGANVLTF
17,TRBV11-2,CASSLRRLQGAGYEQYF
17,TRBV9,CASSAGNPDGTYNEQFF
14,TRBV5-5,CASSLVQGAYEQYF
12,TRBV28,CASSFLGEKLFF
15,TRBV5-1,CASSPSGASSYEQYF
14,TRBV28,CASLLRGTGQPQHF
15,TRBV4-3,CASSHLRGGTGELFF
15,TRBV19,CASSVTGTSTDTQYF
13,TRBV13,CASSLEGAETQYF
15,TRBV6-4,CASSAGLAGAGELFF
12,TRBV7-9,CASSFGGREQFF
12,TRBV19,CASSVAAYGYTF
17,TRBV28,CASSSLVTSGRGDEQYF
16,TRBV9,CASSETAGSLNYGYTF
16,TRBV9,CASSVVGQGNTGELFF
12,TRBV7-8,CASSSAANEQYF
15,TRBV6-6,CASSSTRTEGETQYF
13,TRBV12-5,CASGLVGQETQYF